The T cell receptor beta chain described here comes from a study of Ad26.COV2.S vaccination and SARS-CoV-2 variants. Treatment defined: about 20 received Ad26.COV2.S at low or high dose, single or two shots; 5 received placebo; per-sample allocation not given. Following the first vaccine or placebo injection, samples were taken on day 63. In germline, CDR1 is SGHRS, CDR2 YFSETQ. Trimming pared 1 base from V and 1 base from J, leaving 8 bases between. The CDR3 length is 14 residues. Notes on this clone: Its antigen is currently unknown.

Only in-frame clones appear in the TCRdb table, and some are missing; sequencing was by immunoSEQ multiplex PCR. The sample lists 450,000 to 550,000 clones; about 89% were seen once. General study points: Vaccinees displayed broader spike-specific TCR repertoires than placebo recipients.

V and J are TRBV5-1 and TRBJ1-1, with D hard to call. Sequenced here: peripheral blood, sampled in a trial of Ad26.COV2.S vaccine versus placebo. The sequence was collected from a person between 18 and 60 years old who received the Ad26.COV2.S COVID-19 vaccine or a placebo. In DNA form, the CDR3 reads TGCGCCAGCAGCTTGCTAGGGTGGAACACTGAAGCTTTCTTT. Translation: CASSLLGWNTEAFF. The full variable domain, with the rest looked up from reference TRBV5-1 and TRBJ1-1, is KAGVTQTPRYLIKTRGQQVTLSCSPISGHRSVSWYQQTPGQGLQFLFEYFSETQRNKGNFPGRFSGRQFSNSRSEMNVSTLELGDSALYLCASSLLGWNTEAFFGQGTRLTVV.